The clone carrying this TCR beta chain appeared once. This sample is drawn from a study of blood T cell repertoires in COVID-19. Looking at the study overall: T cells, B-cell-depleted T cells, or PBMCs supplied cDNA or gDNA.

Profiled with immunoSEQ multiplex PCR; TCRdb holds only in-frame clones, not every one. Of approximately 250,000 clones listed, roughly 86% are singletons. The CDR3 has 13 amino acids. Per the germline V gene, CDR1 is SGHTA and CDR2 is FQGTGA. Germline trimming cut 5 bases from V and 7 bases from J; bases unmatched to any gene: 7. The sample consisted of peripheral blood. The receptor was derived from a woman in her sixties or seventies who had recovered from COVID-19. The chain combines TRBV7-3 with TRBJ2-5; 7 nucleotides match TRBD2. The CDR3 nucleotides are TGTGCCAGCAGCACTGGGACTACAGGGACCCAGTACTTC. This encodes CASSTGTTGTQYF.